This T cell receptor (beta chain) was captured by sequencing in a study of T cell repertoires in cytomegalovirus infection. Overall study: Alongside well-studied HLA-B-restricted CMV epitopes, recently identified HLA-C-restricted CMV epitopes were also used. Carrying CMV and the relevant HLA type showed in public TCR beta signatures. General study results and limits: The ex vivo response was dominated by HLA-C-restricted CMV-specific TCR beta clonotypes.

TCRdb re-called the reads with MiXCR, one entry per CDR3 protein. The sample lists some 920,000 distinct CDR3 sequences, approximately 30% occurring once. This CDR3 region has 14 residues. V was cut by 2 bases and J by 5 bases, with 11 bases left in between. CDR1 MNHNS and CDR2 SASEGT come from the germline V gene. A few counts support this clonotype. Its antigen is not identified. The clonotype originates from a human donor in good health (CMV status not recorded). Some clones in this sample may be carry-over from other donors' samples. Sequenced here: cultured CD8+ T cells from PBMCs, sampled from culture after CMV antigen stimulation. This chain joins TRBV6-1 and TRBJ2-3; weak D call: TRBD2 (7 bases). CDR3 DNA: TGTGCCAGCAGTGAAACGGGGGGCCTAGATACGCAGTATTTT. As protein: CASSETGGLDTQYF.